This T cell receptor beta chain was retrieved from a study of blood T cell repertoires in COVID-19. Looking at the study overall: Nucleic acid was either cDNA or gDNA, and it came from T cells, B-cell-depleted T cells, or PBMCs.

This clone was recorded only once. CDR3 length: 12 residues. Looked up from germline, CDR1 is GTSNPN and CDR2 is SVGIG (reference sequence). V lost 0 bases to trimming and J lost 14 bases; unmatched junction nucleotides: 6. Here immunoSEQ multiplex PCR was the method, and the copy in TCRdb shows in-frame clones only, minus some. The sample consists of under 140,000 clones, roughly 79% of them appearing once. This receptor was obtained from a woman aged 80 or over with active or convalescent COVID-19. The chain recombines TRBV30 with TRBJ1-4; 7 nucleotides agree with TRBD1. The sequenced sample was peripheral blood. The CDR3 reads CAWSVWQGVLFF. Written as DNA, the CDR3 is TGTGCCTGGAGTGTTTGGCAGGGGGTTCTGTTTTTT.